The entry that follows covers one T cell receptor (beta chain) sequence. The source of the sample is a study of blood T cell repertoires in COVID-19. On the study more broadly: PBMCs, B-cell-depleted T cells, or T cells provided the cDNA or gDNA that made up the material.

Germline V gives CDR1 SGHAT, CDR2 FQNNGV. This CDR3 is 15 amino acids long. Trimming shortened V by 5 bases and J by 4 bases, and 15 bases separated the two germline ends. Sequencing was performed with immunoSEQ multiplex PCR; in TCRdb, only in-frame clones are kept and a portion is missing. The sample has 40,000 or so clones, 70% to 90% seen once. V and J are TRBV11-2 and TRBJ1-3; a weak D match, TRBD1 (6 bases). The sequenced sample consisted of peripheral blood. The clonotype was recovered from a human donor in a cohort sampled during active COVID-19. This chain's CDR3 is CASSNTGRGGNTIYF. In DNA form, the CDR3 reads TGTGCCAGCAGCAACACGGGCAGGGGAGGAAACACCATATATTTT.